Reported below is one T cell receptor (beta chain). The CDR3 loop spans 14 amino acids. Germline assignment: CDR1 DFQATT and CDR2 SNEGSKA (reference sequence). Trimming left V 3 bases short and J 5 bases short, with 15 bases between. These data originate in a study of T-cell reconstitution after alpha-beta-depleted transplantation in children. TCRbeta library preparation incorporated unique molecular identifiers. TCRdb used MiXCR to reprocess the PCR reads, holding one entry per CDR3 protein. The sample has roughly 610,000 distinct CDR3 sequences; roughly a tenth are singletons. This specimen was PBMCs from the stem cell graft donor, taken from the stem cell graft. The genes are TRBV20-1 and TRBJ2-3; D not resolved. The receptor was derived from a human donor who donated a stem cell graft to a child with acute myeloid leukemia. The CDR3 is CSASSYGPKDTQYF. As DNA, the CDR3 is TGCAGTGCTAGCTCTTACGGACCCAAAGATACGCAGTATTTT.